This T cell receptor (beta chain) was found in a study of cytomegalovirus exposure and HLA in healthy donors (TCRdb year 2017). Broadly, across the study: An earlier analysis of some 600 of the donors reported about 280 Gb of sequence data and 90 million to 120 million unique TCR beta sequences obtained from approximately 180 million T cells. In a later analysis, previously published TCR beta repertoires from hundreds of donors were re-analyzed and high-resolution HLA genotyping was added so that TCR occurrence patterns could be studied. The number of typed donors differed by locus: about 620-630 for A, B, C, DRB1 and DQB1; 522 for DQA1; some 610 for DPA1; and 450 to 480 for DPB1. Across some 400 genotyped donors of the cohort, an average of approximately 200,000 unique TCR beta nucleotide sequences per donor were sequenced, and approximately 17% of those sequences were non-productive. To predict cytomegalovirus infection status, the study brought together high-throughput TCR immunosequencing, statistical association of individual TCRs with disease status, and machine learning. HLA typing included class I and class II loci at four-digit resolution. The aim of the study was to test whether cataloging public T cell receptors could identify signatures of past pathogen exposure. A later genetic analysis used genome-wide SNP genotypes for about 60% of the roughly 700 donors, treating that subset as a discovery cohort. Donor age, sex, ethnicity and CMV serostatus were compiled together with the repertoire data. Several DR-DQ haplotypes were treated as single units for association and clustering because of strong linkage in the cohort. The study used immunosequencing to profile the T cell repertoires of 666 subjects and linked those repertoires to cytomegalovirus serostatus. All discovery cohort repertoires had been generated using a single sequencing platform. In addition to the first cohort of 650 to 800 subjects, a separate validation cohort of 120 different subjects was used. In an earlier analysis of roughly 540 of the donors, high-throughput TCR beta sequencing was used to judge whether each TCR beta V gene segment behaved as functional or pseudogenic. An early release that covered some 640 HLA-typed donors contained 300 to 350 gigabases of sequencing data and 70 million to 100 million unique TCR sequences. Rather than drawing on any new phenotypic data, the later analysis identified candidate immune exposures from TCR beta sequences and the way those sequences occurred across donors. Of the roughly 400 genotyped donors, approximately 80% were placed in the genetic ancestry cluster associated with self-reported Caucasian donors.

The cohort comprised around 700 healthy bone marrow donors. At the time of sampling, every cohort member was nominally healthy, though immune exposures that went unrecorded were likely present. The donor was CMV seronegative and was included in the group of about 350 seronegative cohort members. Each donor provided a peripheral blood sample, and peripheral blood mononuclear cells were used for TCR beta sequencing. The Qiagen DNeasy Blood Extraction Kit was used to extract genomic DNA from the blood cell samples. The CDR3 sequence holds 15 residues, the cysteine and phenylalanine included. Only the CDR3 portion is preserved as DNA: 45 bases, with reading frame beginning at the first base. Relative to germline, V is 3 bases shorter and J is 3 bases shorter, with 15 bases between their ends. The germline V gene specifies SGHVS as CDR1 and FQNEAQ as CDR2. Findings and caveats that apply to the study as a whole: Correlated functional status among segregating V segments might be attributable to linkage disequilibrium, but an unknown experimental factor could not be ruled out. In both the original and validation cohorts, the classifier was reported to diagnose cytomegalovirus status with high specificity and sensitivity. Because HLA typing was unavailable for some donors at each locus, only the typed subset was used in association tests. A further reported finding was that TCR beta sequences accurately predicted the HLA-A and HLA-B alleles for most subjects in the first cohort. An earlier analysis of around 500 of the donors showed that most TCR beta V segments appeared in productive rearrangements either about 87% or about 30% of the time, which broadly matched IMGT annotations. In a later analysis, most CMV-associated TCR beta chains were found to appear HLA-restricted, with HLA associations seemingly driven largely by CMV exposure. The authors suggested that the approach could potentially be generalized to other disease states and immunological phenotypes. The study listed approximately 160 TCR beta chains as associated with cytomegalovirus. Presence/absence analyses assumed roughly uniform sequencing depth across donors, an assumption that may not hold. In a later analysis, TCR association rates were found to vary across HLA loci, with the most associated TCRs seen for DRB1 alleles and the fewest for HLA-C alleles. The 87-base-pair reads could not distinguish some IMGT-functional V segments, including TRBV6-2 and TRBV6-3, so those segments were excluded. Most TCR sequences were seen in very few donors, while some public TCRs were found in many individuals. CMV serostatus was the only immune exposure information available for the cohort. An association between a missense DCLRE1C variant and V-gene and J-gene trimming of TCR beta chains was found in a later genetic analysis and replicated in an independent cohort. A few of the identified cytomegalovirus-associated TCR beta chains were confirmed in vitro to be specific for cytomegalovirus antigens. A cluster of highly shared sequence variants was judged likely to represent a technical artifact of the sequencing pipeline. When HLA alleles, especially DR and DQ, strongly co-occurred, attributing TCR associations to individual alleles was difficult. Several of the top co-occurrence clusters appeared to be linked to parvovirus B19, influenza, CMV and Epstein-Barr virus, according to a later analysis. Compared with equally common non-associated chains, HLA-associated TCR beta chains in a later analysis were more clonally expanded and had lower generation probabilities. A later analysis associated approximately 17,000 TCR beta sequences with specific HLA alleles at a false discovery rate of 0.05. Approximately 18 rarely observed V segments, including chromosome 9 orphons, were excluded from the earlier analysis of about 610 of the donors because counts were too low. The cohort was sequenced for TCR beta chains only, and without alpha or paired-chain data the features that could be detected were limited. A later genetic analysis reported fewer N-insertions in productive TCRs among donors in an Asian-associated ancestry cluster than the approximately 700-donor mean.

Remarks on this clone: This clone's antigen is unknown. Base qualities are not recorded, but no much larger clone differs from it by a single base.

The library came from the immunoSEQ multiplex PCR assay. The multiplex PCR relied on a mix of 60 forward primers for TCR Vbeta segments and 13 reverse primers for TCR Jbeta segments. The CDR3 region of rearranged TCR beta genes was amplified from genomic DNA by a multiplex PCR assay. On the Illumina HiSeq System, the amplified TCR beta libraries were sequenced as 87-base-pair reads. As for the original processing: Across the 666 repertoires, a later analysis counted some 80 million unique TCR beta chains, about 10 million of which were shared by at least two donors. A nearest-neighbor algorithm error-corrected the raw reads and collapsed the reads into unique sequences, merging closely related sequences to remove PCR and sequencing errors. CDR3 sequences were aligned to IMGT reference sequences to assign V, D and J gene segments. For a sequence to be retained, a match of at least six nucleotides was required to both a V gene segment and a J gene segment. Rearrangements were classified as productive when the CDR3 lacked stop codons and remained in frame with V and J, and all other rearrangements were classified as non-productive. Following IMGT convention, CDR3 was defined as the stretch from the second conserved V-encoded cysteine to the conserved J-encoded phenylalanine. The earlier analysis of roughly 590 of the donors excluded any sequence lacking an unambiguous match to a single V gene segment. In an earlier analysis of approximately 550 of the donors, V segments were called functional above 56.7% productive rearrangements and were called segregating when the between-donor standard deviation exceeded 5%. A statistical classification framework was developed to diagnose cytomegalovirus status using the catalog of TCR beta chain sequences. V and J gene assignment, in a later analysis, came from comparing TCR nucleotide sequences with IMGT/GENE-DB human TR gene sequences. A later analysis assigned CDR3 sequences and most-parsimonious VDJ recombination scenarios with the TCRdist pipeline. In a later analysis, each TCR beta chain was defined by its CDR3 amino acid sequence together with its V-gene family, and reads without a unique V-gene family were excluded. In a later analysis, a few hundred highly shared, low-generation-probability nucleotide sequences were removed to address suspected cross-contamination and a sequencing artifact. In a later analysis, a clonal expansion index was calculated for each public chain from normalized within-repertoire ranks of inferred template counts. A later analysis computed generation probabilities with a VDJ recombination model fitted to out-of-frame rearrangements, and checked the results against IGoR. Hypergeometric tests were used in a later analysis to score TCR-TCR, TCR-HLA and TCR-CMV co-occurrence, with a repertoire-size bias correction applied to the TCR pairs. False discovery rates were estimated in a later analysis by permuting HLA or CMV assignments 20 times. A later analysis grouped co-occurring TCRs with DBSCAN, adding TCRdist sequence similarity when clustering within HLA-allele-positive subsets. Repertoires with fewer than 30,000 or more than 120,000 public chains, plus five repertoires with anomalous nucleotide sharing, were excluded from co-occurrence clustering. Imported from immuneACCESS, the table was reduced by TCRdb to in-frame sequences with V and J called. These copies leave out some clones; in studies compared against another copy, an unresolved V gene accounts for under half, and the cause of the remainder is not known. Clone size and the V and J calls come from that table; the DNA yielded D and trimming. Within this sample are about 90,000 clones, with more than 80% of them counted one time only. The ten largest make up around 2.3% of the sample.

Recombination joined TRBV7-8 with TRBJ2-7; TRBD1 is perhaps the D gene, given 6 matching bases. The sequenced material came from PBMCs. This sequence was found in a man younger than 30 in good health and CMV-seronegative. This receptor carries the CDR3 CASSFFRGSSYEQYF. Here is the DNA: TGTGCCAGCAGCTTTTTCAGGGGATCAAGCTACGAGCAGTACTTC.